These 32 T cell receptor beta chains were sequenced from one sample in a study of cytomegalovirus exposure and HLA in healthy donors. Primers included in the PCR were 60 Vbeta and 13 Jbeta primers. Method: immunoSEQ multiplex PCR; TCRdb's copy keeps in-frame clones and lacks some. This sample yields roughly 140,000 clones, of which almost 80% are seen a single time; 6.5% to 7% belongs to the top ten. The sample was PBMCs. These receptors were collected from a middle-aged woman in good health and CMV-seropositive.

This clone has only a few counts. The rearrangement uses TRBV7-6 and TRBJ1-2, with D possibly matching TRBD1 (5 bases). V was clipped by 2 bases and J by 4 bases, with 17 bases between them. In germline, CDR1 is SGHVS, CDR2 FNYEAQ. The CDR3 extends over 16 amino acids. CDR3 residues: CASSLNPRGGRYGYTF. In nucleotides, the CDR3 is TGTGCCAGCAGCTTAAATCCGCGCGGGGGTCGCTATGGCTACACCTTC.

V is TRBV28 and J is TRBJ1-2; 7 bases agree with TRBD1. The CDR3 runs 17 residues. Germline trimming cut 3 bases from V and 4 bases from J; bases unmatched to any gene: 14. Germline assignment: CDR1 MDHEN and CDR2 SYDVKM. CDR3 sequence: CASSLFRGLGQLYGYTF. CDR3 in DNA: TGTGCCAGCAGTTTGTTCCGAGGACTGGGACAGCTCTATGGCTACACCTTC.

The chain is built from TRBV7-2 and TRBJ2-7; D is unclear. CDR1 is SGHTA and CDR2 is FQGNSA in the germline V gene. V gave up 2 bases and J gave up 4 bases, with 9 bases separating them. The CDR3 is made up of 13 amino acids. CDR3 sequence (DNA): TGTGCCAGCAGCTTACCTACTTTGTACGAGCAGTACTTC. It translates to CASSLPTLYEQYF.

This clone was picked up a small number of times. The chain employs TRBV9 and TRBJ2-5; 9 bases are shared with TRBD2. Germline V gene lookup returns CDR1 SGDLS and CDR2 YYNGEE. This CDR3 spans 17 amino acids. J gave up 5 bases and V 4 bases, and 15 bases lay outside the gene matches. The DNA for the CDR3 is TGTGCCAGCAGCTTCACGGGCGGGGGGGGCCGAGGTGAGACCCAGTACTTC. Translating gives CASSFTGGGGRGETQYF.

The rearrangement uses TRBV9 and TRBJ2-7, with TRBD2 identical over 9 bases. There are 13 residues in the CDR3. J lost 4 bases, V lost 2 bases, and 1 base had no gene match. Germline V gene sequence: CDR1 SGDLS, CDR2 YYNGEE. This chain's CDR3 is CASSVSGGYEQYF. The CDR3 DNA is TGTGCCAGCAGCGTCAGCGGGGGGTACGAGCAGTACTTC.

This clone was seen more than once but under ten times. The chain recombines TRBV2 with TRBJ1-1, with 9 bases that match TRBD1. Germline V gives CDR1 SNHLY, CDR2 FYNNEI. The V and J ends lost 6 bases and 1 base, in that order; junction bases with no gene match: 0. CDR3 length: 13 amino acids. The CDR3 DNA follows: TGTGCCAGCAGGGGACAGGGGAACACTGAAGCTTTCTTT. Protein sequence: CASRGQGNTEAFF.

This clone occurred once. The chain is built from TRBV5-1 and TRBJ2-7; perhaps TRBD2 as D (6 bases). The germline gives CDR1 SGHRS, CDR2 YFSETQ. V was cut by 0 bases and J by 7 bases, with 20 bases left in between. The CDR3 runs 16 residues. CDR3 bases: TGCGCCAGCAGCTTGGGTTCGGGACTCATAGTCGTGGAGCAGTACTTC. Amino acid sequence: CASSLGSGLIVVEQYF.

The chain uses TRBV7-9 and TRBJ2-1; 9 bases are a match to TRBD2. The junction had 18 bases not matched to a gene; V was cut back by 2 bases and J by 10 bases. Germline-derived CDR1 and CDR2 are SEHNR and FQNEAQ (reference sequence). The CDR3 is made up of 18 amino acids. Here the CDR3 reads CASSLQTLTSGISGEQFF. In DNA, the CDR3 is TGTGCCAGCAGCTTACAAACCTTGACTAGCGGCATTTCGGGGGAGCAGTTCTTC.

CDR3 DNA: TGTGCCAGCAGTAGGACAGGGCGAGAGACCCAGTACTTC. As protein: CASSRTGRETQYF. The chain links TRBV28 to TRBJ2-5, with 8 bases matching TRBD1. The CDR3 runs 13 residues. V shed 5 bases and J 4 bases; nucleotides not matched to a gene: 3. In germline, CDR1 is MDHEN, CDR2 SYDVKM.

The rearrangement uses TRBV28 and TRBJ2-7; TRBD1 is a possible D gene (6 bases). V was pared by 5 bases and J by 7 bases, with 15 bases between. The CDR3 loop spans 13 amino acids. Germline V CDR1 and CDR2: MDHEN, SYDVKM. CDR3 amino acids: CASSNRVSGEQYF. In DNA, the CDR3 is TGTGCCAGCAGTAACAGGGTATCTGGAGAGCAGTACTTC. The full variable domain, in which reference TRBV28 and TRBJ2-7 provide the parts outside the CDR3, is DVKVTQSSRYLVKRTGEKVFLECVQDMDHENMFWYRQDPGLGLRLIYFSYDVKMKEKGDIPEGYSVSREKKERFSLILESASTNQTSMYLCASSNRVSGEQYFGPGTRLTVT.

The chain has TRBV2 and TRBJ2-3, with D hard to call. The CDR3 runs to 11 residues. V dropped 7 bases and J dropped 0 bases, with 2 bases sitting between them. CDR1 SNHLY and CDR2 FYNNEI come from the germline V gene. The CDR3 DNA is TGTGCCAGCACAAGCACAGATACGCAGTATTTT. It codes for CASTSTDTQYF. Drawing the rest from reference TRBV2 and TRBJ2-3, the complete variable domain is EPEVTQTPSHQVTQMGQEVILRCVPISNHLYFYWYRQILGQKVEFLVSFYNNEISEKSEIFDDQFSVERPDGSNFTLKIRSTKLEDSAMYFCASTSTDTQYFGPGTRLTVL.

The rearrangement uses TRBV5-6 and TRBJ1-2; D is unclear. CDR1 and CDR2 from the germline V gene are SGHDT and YYEEEE. V was cut by 1 base and J by 6 bases, with 7 bases left in between. The CDR3 spans 12 residues. CDR3 in DNA: TGTGCCAGCAGCTTGACTGATCATGGCTACACCTTC. It translates to CASSLTDHGYTF.

The rearrangement joins TRBV5-4 to TRBJ2-2; 7 nucleotides line up with TRBD1. CDR3 length: 15 amino acids. The germline CDR1 and CDR2 sequences are SGHNT and YYREEE (reference sequence). J was trimmed by 4 bases and V by 0 bases; bases with no gene match: 3. The CDR3 DNA sequence: TGTGCCAGCAGCTTGGGGGGACAGTCCACCGGGGAGCTGTTTTTT. This sequence encodes CASSLGGQSTGELFF.

The V and J genes are TRBV2 and TRBJ1-4; D unclear. The CDR3 has 14 amino acids. Trimming stripped 5 bases from V and 0 bases from J, with 7 bases between. Germline V gene sequence: CDR1 SNHLY, CDR2 FYNNEI. The DNA of the CDR3 is TGTGCCAGCAGTAGACTGGCAACTAATGAAAAACTGTTTTTT. Translating gives CASSRLATNEKLFF.

The CDR3 DNA reads as TGCGCCAGCAGCTTGCTTCGGGAGCCTGGACATTCAGATACGCAGTATTTT. This translates into CASSLLREPGHSDTQYF. This chain links TRBV5-1 with TRBJ2-3, with a weak D call TRBD2 (6 bases). The CDR3 totals 17 residues. The germline gives CDR1 SGHRS, CDR2 YFSETQ. The V gene lost 1 base and the J gene lost 4 bases, with 19 bases spanning the gap.

This CDR3 reads CASTFGGSSYEQYF. CDR3 coding DNA: TGTGCCAGCACCTTTGGTGGGAGCTCCTACGAGCAGTACTTC. The chain uses TRBV5-4 and TRBJ2-7, with a tentative D call TRBD2 (5 bases). The CDR3 sequence is 14 residues long. V lost 6 bases and J 0 bases, leaving 13 bases between the germline ends. Germline lookup yields CDR1 SGHNT and CDR2 YYREEE (reference sequence).

In DNA, the CDR3 is TGTGCCAGTAGTATAGCGGGGGGCCGACAAGAGACCCAGTACTTC. As protein: CASSIAGGRQETQYF. The chain is built from TRBV19 and TRBJ2-5; TRBD2 might be the D (7 bases). Germline values: CDR1 LNHDA, CDR2 SQIVND (reference sequence). The V end lost 1 base, the J end lost 2 bases, and 11 bases lay between the germline ends. This CDR3 spans 15 amino acids.

The table lists this clone with a count of one. The rearrangement joins TRBV2 to TRBJ2-7, with D maybe TRBD1 (6 bases). CDR1 is SNHLY, CDR2 FYNNEI, per germline. The CDR3 length is 14 residues. V shed 0 bases and J shed 3 bases, with 9 bases lying between them. CDR3 in DNA: TGTGCCAGCAGTGAAGCCGGACAGTTCTACGAGCAGTACTTC. Its protein is CASSEAGQFYEQYF.

This clone was seen a few times. The rearrangement joins TRBV4-1 to TRBJ1-5, with 7 bases that match TRBD1. V gave up 0 bases and J gave up 6 bases; unmatched junction bases: 5. The germline V gene has CDR1 MGHRA and CDR2 YSYEKL. CDR3 length: 15 residues. CDR3 DNA sequence: TGCGCCAGCAGCCAAGAGTCGGCAGGGGGTCAGCCCCAGCATTTT. Translation: CASSQESAGGQPQHF.

This clone was seen more than once but under ten times. The rearrangement uses TRBV5-1 and TRBJ1-2; 8 bases map to TRBD1. There are 16 residues in the CDR3. Germline V gene lookup returns CDR1 SGHRS and CDR2 YFSETQ. Trimming cost V 3 bases and J 4 bases; bases outside gene matches: 11. The CDR3 sequence is CASSSGDGQGSYGYTF. Written as DNA, the CDR3 is TGCGCCAGCAGCTCGGGGGACGGACAGGGCTCCTATGGCTACACCTTC.

The chain has TRBV10-3 and TRBJ1-2; the D gene is possibly TRBD1 (6 bases). The CDR3 consists of 12 residues. V was shortened by 10 bases and J by 3 bases, with 12 bases between the two germline ends. Germline loops: CDR1 ENHRY, CDR2 SYGVKD. The CDR3 here is CANKQGDYGYTF. CDR3 in DNA: TGTGCCAACAAACAGGGTGACTATGGCTACACCTTC.

The chain links TRBV11-2 to TRBJ2-7; the D gene is possibly TRBD2 (5 bases). The CDR3 spans 15 residues. CDR1 is SGHAT and CDR2 is FQNNGV in the germline V gene. The V end lost 1 base, the J end lost 1 base, and 11 bases lay between the germline ends. The CDR3 loop is CASSLGVGISYEQYF. CDR3 coding DNA: TGTGCCAGCAGCTTAGGGGTCGGGATATCCTACGAGCAGTACTTC.

The chain links TRBV21-1 to TRBJ2-3; TRBD2, as called in the table, went unchecked against the DNA. TRBV21-1 is labeled a pseudogene. The CDR3 loop spans 15 amino acids. The DNA for the CDR3 is TGTGCCACCTTCCGAGAGAACCGACTCACAGATACGCAGTATTTT. Its protein product is CATFRENRLTDTQYF.

This clone has only a few counts. This chain uses TRBV2 with TRBJ1-4; possibly TRBD1 for D (5 bases). The V gene lost 5 bases and the J gene lost 8 bases, with 15 bases spanning the gap. Germline values: CDR1 SNHLY, CDR2 FYNNEI. This CDR3 spans 14 amino acids. DNA of the CDR3: TGTGCCAGCAGTAGCGGGGGATTTGAAGAAAAACTGTTTTTT. It translates to CASSSGGFEEKLFF.

The V gene is TRBV25-1, the J gene TRBJ2-7, with 12 bases identical to TRBD1. Germline-derived CDR1 and CDR2 are MGHDK and SYGVNS. The CDR3 is made up of 16 amino acids. The V segment lost 6 bases and the J segment 5 bases; nucleotides outside the gene matches: 11. In DNA form, the CDR3 reads TGTGCCAGCAGCTTAAGGGGGACAGGGGGCCGAAACGAGCAGTACTTC. Its protein is CASSLRGTGGRNEQYF.

The gene calls are TRBV5-4 and TRBJ2-2; 15 bases map to TRBD2. The V gene's germline CDR1 is SGHNT and CDR2 YYREEE (reference sequence). The CDR3 spans 18 residues. The J segment lost 0 bases and the V segment lost 3 bases, leaving 3 bases of the junction unmatched. The chain's CDR3 is CASSSGTSGGPNTGELFF. DNA for the CDR3: TGTGCCAGCAGCTCCGGGACTAGCGGGGGGCCGAACACCGGGGAGCTGTTTTTT.

The chain combines TRBV30 with TRBJ2-5; no definite D call. The V gene lost 2 bases and the J gene lost 5 bases, with 15 bases spanning the gap. The CDR3 runs to 14 residues. The V gene's germline CDR1 is GTSNPN and CDR2 SVGIG (reference sequence). CDR3 sequence: CAWSWQRLGETQYF. DNA for the CDR3: TGTGCCTGGAGTTGGCAGCGCCTTGGGGAGACCCAGTACTTC.

This clone was seen more than once but under ten times. The V and J genes are TRBV5-6 and TRBJ2-2; 11 nucleotides agree with TRBD2. The CDR3 is made up of 15 amino acids. V was clipped by 0 bases and J by 6 bases; unmatched bases: 1. From germline, CDR1 is SGHDT and CDR2 YYEEEE. The CDR3 region is CASSLGLAGSGELFF. The DNA for the CDR3 is TGTGCCAGCAGCTTGGGACTAGCGGGGTCCGGGGAGCTGTTTTTT.

The V and J genes are TRBV6-5 and TRBJ1-5; 11 nucleotides align to TRBD1. The CDR3 has 15 amino acids. Unmatched junction bases numbered 8, after V lost 8 bases and J lost 5 bases. In germline, CDR1 is MNHEY, CDR2 SVGAGI. CDR3 DNA sequence: TGTGCCAGCGGCGAGGACAGGGGGCGATATCAGCCCCAGCATTTT. It codes for CASGEDRGRYQPQHF.

V usage is TRBV19 and J usage is TRBJ2-3; 7 bases are shared with TRBD1. Germline-derived CDR1 and CDR2 are LNHDA and SQIVND (reference sequence). The CDR3 runs to 15 residues. V lost 9 bases, J lost 4 bases, and 13 bases stayed unmatched. Here the CDR3 reads CASADRVRSADTQYF. CDR3 nucleotides: TGTGCCAGCGCTGACAGGGTTCGATCCGCAGATACGCAGTATTTT.

J is TRBJ1-4 and V is TRBV5-1; 10 bases map to TRBD1. Germline V lookup: CDR1 SGHRS, CDR2 YFSETQ. Trimming cost V 5 bases and J 4 bases; bases outside gene matches: 11. This CDR3 contains 17 residues. CDR3 sequence: CASRDTGTGARNEKLFF. CDR3 bases: TGCGCCAGCAGGGACACCGGGACAGGGGCCCGTAATGAAAAACTGTTTTTT.

The chain recombines TRBV28 with TRBJ1-6, with a tentative D call TRBD1 (5 bases). The germline gives CDR1 MDHEN, CDR2 SYDVKM. The V end lost 5 bases, the J end lost 6 bases, and 14 bases lay between the germline ends. The CDR3 length is 15 residues. The CDR3 protein is CASSAPRGLNSPLHF. The DNA for the CDR3 is TGTGCCAGCAGTGCCCCCCGGGGACTTAATTCACCCCTCCACTTT.